This T cell receptor (beta chain) comes out of a study of T cell clones after liver transplantation (dated by TCRdb to about 2019). For the wider study: ITN030ST, the source of the samples, was a randomized trial that attempted immunosuppression withdrawal within 2 years of liver transplantation. Subjects received no induction therapy and standard immunosuppression until randomization at 12-24 months post-transplant. Of the eight recipients, a few were HCV-positive, while the remaining recipients had been transplanted for non-autoimmune, non-viral indications. Tolerance meant complete immunosuppression withdrawal for at least one year without liver enzymes rising beyond twice the upper limit of normal. Donor-reactive T cell clones were identified by TCRbeta sequencing after a pre-transplant mixed lymphocyte reaction and then tracked in post-transplant blood. The study cohort included 8 liver transplant recipients, of whom 3 were classified as tolerant and 5 as non-tolerant. Blood samples were taken pre-transplant, pre-randomization before withdrawal, and post-randomization after full withdrawal or failed withdrawal. As an antigen-independent comparator for the donor-reactive sequences, third party-reactive TCRbeta sequences from pre-transplant MLRs were identified as well. The investigation overall reported the following: Low numbers of available donor cells limited the measurable donor-reactive repertoire in a couple of subjects. A greater decline was seen for donor-reactive sequences than for third party-reactive sequences, suggesting partial antigen-specific deletion unrelated to withdrawal success. When repertoire turnover was accounted for, significantly reduced detection of donor-reactive sequences was found in 7 of 8 subjects for CD4 and in 8 of 8 subjects for CD8. Because of small, heterogeneous patient numbers and non-standardized post-transplant time points, the conclusions were only preliminary. Without allograft tissue specimens, donor-reactive T cells may have migrated into the graft rather than being deleted. A significant post-transplant decrease in circulating donor-reactive CD4 TCRbeta sequences was observed in most of the 8 subjects, irrespective of tolerance or HCV status.

Reading from cysteine to phenylalanine, the CDR3 counts 14 amino acids. The DNA shown is the 42-base CDR3, in frame from base 1. Looking up the germline V gene yields CDR1 SGDLS and CDR2 YYNGEE. The V end loses 5 bases and the J end loses 0 bases, and a stretch of 12 bases separates them. Concerning this clone itself: The target of this receptor is not known. No much larger clone exists at a distance of one base, and base qualities are not known.

High-throughput TCRbeta CDR3 sequencing of frozen genomic DNA was performed by immunoSEQ, including PCR amplification, mapping, bias correction and internal controls. Turning to the authors' computational methods: Only productive rearrangements were retained, and each unique TCRbeta sequence was defined by its CDR3 nucleotide sequence together with its V and J gene. A sequence counted as donor-reactive only if the sequence showed at least 5-fold expansion in CFSE-low cells compared with unstimulated pre-transplant cells and had a frequency of at least 0.01%. Minimum frequency thresholds were set for each subject on the basis of the unstimulated sample with the lowest template count, so that a detection power of at least 90% was ensured. Repertoire turnover was measured by Jensen-Shannon divergence between the top 1000 TCRbeta sequences post- and pre-transplant. Two-sided Fisher's exact tests were used to test for changes in how often donor-reactive sequences were detected. Drawn from immuneACCESS, this table holds only the in-frame rearrangements with V and J called that TCRdb kept. Clones are partly lost; checked studies trace under half to an unresolved V gene and leave the rest unexplained. The V and J calls and clone size come from that table; D and trimming were worked out from the DNA. The sample records roughly 65,000 clones, almost 95% of which are singletons. Clones ranked in the top ten supply 0.95% to 1% of the sample.

Unstimulated PBMCs, after thawing, were stained for CD3, CD4 and CD8 and then FACS-sorted into CD3+CD4+ and CD3+CD8+ populations. All 8 studied subjects were randomized to withdrawal of immunosuppression. The Qiagen DNeasy Blood and Tissue Kit was used for genomic DNA isolation. The sequence was obtained from a human patient who received a liver transplant. In transplant recipients, some T cells may be of donor rather than host origin. The V gene is TRBV9 and the J gene is TRBJ2-7, with the D gene possibly TRBD1 or TRBD2, each one fitting 7 bases. The specimen comprised CD4+ T cells from blood, sampled about 27 months after liver transplant. The CDR3 sequence is CASSERDSSYEQYF. At the DNA level, the sequence is TGTGCCAGCAGTGAGCGGGACAGCTCCTACGAGCAGTACTTC.